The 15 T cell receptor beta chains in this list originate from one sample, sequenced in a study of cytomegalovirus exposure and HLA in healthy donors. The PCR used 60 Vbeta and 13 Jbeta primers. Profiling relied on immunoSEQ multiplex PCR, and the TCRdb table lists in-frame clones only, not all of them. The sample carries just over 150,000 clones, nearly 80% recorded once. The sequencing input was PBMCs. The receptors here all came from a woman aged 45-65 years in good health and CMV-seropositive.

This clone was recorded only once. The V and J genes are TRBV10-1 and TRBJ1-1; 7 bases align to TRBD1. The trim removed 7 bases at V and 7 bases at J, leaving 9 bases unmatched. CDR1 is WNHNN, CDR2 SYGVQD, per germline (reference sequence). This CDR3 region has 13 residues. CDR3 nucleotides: TGCGCCAGCACCCGATCCGGGACAGATGAAGCTTTCTTT. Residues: CASTRSGTDEAFF.

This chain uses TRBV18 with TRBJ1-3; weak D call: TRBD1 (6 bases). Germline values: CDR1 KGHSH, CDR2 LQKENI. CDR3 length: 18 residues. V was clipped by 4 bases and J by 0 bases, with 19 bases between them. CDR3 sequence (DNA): TGTGCCAGCTCACTAGGGACACGAACCTTCAACTCTGGAAACACCATATATTTT. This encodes CASSLGTRTFNSGNTIYF.

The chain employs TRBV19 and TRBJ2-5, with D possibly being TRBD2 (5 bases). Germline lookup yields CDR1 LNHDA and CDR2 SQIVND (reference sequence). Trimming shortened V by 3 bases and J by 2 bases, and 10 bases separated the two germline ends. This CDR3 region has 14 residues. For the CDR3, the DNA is TGTGCCAGTAGTATCCAGCGGAGACAAGAGACCCAGTACTTC. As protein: CASSIQRRQETQYF.

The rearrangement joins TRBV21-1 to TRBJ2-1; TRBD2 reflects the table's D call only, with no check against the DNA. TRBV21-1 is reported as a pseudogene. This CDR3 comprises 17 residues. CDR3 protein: CASSKVPGEGLYNEQFF. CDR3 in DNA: TGTGCCAGCAGCAAAGTGCCGGGGGAGGGGTTGTACAATGAGCAGTTCTTC.

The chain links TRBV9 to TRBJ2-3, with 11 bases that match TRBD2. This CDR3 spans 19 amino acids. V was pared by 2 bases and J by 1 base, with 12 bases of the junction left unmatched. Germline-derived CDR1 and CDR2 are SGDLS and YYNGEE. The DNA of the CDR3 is TGTGCCAGCAGCGTCGCCCTAGCGGGAGGTTCCTTGGGCACAGATACGCAGTATTTT. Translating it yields CASSVALAGGSLGTDTQYF.

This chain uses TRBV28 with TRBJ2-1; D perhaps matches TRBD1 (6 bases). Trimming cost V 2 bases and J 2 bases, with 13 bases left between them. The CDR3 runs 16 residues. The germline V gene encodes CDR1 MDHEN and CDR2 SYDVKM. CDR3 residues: CASSLRFQGTYNEQFF. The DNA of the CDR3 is TGTGCCAGCAGTTTAAGGTTTCAGGGGACCTACAATGAGCAGTTCTTC.

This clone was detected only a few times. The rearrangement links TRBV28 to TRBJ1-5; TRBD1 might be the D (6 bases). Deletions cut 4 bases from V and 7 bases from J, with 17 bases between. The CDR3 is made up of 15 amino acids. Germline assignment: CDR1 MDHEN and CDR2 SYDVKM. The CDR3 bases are TGTGCCAGCAGTTACGGTCGGGGGGCCTTGCAGCCCCAGCATTTT. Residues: CASSYGRGALQPQHF.

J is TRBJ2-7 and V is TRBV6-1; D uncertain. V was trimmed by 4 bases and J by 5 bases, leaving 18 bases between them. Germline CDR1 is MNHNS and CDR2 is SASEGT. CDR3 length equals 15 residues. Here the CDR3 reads CASSGSRGRVNEQYF. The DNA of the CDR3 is TGTGCCAGCAGTGGGTCCCGTGGGCGCGTAAACGAGCAGTACTTC.

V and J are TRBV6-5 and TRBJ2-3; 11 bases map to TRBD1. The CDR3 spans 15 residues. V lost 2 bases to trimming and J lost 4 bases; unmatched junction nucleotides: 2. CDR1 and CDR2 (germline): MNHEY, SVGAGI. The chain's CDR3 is CASSYVGQGADTQYF. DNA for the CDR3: TGTGCCAGCAGTTACGTGGGACAGGGGGCAGATACGCAGTATTTT.

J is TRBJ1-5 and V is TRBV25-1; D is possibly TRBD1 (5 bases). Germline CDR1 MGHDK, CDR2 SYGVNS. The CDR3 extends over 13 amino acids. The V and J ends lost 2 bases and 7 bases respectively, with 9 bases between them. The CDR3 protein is CASSEGWGQPQHF. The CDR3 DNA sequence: TGTGCCAGCAGTGAAGGTTGGGGCCAGCCCCAGCATTTT. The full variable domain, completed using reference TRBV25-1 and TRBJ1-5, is EADIYQTPRYLVIGTGKKITLECSQTMGHDKMYWYQQDPGMELHLIHYSYGVNSTEKGDLSSESTVSRIRTEHFPLTLESARPSHTSQYLCASSEGWGQPQHFGDGTRLSIL.

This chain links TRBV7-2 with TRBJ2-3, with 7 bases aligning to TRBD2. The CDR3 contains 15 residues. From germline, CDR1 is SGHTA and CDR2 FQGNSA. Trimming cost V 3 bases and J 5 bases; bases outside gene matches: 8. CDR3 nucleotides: TGTGCCAGCAGCTTTAGTAGCGGGCGGCGAGATACGCAGTATTTT. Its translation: CASSFSSGRRDTQYF. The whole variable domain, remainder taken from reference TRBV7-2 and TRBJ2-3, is GAGVSQSPSNKVTEKGKDVELRCDPISGHTALYWYRQSLGQGLEFLIYFQGNSAPDKSGLPSDRFSAERTGGSVSTLTIQRTQQEDSAVYLCASSFSSGRRDTQYFGPGTRLTVL.

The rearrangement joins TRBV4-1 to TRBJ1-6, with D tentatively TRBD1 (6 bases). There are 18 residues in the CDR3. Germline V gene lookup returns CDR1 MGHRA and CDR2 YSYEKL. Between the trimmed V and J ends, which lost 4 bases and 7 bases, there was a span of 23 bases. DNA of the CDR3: TGCGCCAGCAGCCGGGGCCCAGACGGGGGGCCTTTAAATTCACCCCTCCACTTT. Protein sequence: CASSRGPDGGPLNSPLHF.

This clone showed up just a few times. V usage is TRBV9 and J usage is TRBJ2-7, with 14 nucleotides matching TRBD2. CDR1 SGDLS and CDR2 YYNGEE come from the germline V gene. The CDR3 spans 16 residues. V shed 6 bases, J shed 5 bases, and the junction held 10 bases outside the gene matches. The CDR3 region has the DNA TGTGCCAGCACCCCAAAGGCGACTAGCGGGAGGGACGAGCAGTACTTC. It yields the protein CASTPKATSGRDEQYF. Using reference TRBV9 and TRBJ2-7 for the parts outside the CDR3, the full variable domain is DSGVTQTPKHLITATGQRVTLRCSPRSGDLSVYWYQQSLDQGLQFLIQYYNGEERAKGNILERFSAQQFPDLHSELNLSSLELGDSALYFCASTPKATSGRDEQYFGPGTRLTVT.

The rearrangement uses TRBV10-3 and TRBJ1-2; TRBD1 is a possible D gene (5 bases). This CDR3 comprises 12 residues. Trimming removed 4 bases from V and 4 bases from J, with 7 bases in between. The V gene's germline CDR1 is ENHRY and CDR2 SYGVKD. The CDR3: CAISVGGYGYTF. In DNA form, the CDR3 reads TGTGCCATCAGTGTCGGGGGCTATGGCTACACCTTC.

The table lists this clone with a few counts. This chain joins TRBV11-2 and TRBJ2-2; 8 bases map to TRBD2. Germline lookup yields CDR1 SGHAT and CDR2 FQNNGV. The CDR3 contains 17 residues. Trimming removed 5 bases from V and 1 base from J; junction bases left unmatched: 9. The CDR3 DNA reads TGTGCCAGCAGCCTTAGGTGGGCGGGAGGGAACACCGGGGAGCTGTTTTTT. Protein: CASSLRWAGGNTGELFF.